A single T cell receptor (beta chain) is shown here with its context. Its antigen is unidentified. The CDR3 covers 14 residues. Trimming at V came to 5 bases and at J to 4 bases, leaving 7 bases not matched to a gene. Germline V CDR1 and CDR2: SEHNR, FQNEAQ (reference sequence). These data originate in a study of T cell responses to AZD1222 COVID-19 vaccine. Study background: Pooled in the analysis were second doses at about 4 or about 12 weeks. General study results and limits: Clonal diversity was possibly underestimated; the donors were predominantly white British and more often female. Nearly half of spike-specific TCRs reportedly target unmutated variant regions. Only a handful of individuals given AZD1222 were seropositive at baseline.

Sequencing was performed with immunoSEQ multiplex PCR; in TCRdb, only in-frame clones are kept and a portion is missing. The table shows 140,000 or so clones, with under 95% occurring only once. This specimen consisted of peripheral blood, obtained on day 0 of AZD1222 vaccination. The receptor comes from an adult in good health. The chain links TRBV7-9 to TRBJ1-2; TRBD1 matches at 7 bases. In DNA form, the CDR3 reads TGTGCCAGCAGCCGAACGGGGACAGTCTATGGCTACACCTTC. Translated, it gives CASSRTGTVYGYTF.